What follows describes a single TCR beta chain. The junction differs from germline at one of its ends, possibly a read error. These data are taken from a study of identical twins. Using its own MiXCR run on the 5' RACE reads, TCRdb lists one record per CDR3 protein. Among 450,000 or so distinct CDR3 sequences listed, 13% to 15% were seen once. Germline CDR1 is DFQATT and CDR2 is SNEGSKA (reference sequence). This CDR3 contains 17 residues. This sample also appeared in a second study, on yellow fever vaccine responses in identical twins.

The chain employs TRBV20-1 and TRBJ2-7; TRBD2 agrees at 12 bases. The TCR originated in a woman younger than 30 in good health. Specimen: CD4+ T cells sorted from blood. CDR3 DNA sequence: TGCAGTGCTAGAGATTTAAGGCTAGCGGGAGGGCTGGACGAGCCGTACTTC. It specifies CSARDLRLAGGLDEPYF.